A selection of T cell receptor beta chains follows, all from one sample in a study of blood T cell repertoires in COVID-19. Generated by immunoSEQ multiplex PCR, the TCRdb table keeps only in-frame clones and is missing some. The sample yields 250,000 to 300,000 clones, about nine tenths seen once. Sequencing used peripheral blood. The receptor set was obtained from a woman in her twenties or thirties with active or convalescent COVID-19. The CDR3 runs from the conserved cysteine through the conserved F or W. A D gene is named only where the DNA matches it firmly. A row's size may be missing; if present it is once, few, many or a size class.

>TRBJ1-6|TRBV18|TRBD1|few
CASSLPRDSNSPLHF
TGTGCCAGCTCACTCCCCCGGGACAGCAATTCACCCCTCCACTTT
>TRBJ2-7|TRBV6-2/TRBV6-3|NA|NA
CASSYSRSYEQYF
TGTGCCAGCAGTTACTCCCGTTCCTACGAGCAGTACTTC
>TRBJ1-2|TRBV5-4|NA|once
CASSLESSNYGYTF
TGTGCCAGCTCCTTAGAAAGTTCTAACTATGGCTACACCTTC
>TRBJ2-7|TRBV6-1|NA|NA
CASSEQGSEQYF
TGTGCCAGCAGTGAGCAGGGCTCCGAGCAGTACTTC
>TRBJ1-1|TRBV7-2|TRBD1|NA
CASSLGQGTEAFF
TGTGCCAGCAGCTTAGGACAGGGGACTGAAGCTTTCTTT
>TRBJ2-1|TRBV25-1|NA|NA
CASSEPQGPYNEQFF
TGTGCCAGCAGTGAGCCCCAGGGTCCCTACAATGAGCAGTTCTTC
>TRBJ2-3|TRBV9|NA|NA
CASSVVAAITDTQYF
TGTGCCAGCAGCGTAGTGGCAGCGATCACAGATACGCAGTATTTT
>TRBJ2-3|TRBV5-8|TRBD2|once
CASRKRGGGDTQYF
TGTGCCAGCAGAAAGCGGGGGGGCGGCGATACGCAGTATTTT
>TRBJ1-1|TRBV5-1|NA|NA
CASSLAGIEAFF
TGCGCCAGCAGCTTGGCGGGGATTGAAGCTTTCTTT
>TRBJ2-7|TRBV5-5|TRBD2|NA
CASSLEGTGGTYEQYF
TGTGCCAGCAGCTTAGAAGGGACCGGGGGGACCTACGAGCAGTACTTC
>TRBJ2-7|TRBV13|TRBD1|NA
CASSALRTGYEQYF
TGTGCCAGCAGCGCCCTCCGGACAGGTTACGAGCAGTACTTC
>TRBJ2-7|TRBV21-1|NA|NA
CASRWASGWDHYEQYF
TGTGCCAGCAGGTGGGCTAGCGGGTGGGATCACTACGAGCAGTACTTC
>TRBJ1-1|TRBV6-5|NA|NA
CASSRGLLNTEAFF
TGTGCCAGCAGTAGGGGACTCCTGAACACTGAAGCTTTCTTT
>TRBJ1-5|TRBV4-2|TRBD1|NA
CASSRRGNQPQHF
TGTGCCAGCAGCCGCAGGGGGAATCAGCCCCAGCATTTT
>TRBJ1-1|TRBV29-1|NA|NA
CSVDSAALGDTEAFF
TGCAGCGTTGACAGTGCCGCCCTCGGGGACACTGAAGCTTTCTTT
>TRBJ1-5|TRBV30|NA|few
CAWSVTGSNQPQHF
TGTGCCTGGAGTGTAACAGGAAGCAATCAGCCCCAGCATTTT
>TRBJ2-7|TRBV29-1|NA|NA
CSAGGGTGLSYEQYF
TGCAGCGCTGGGGGCGGAACAGGCCTCTCCTACGAGCAGTACTTC
>TRBJ2-1|TRBV27|NA|once
CASSLSETGVNDHEQFF
TGTGCCAGCAGTTTATCGGAGACAGGCGTCAACGACCATGAGCAGTTCTTC
>TRBJ1-1|TRBV28|TRBD1|NA
CASSTLPTGMNTEAFF
TGTGCCAGCAGTACCCTCCCGACAGGGATGAACACTGAAGCTTTCTTT
>TRBJ2-1|TRBV6-4|TRBD2|NA
CASSVAGGHNEQFF
TGTGCCAGCAGTGTTGCGGGGGGGCATAATGAGCAGTTCTTC
>TRBJ2-2|TRBV5-4|TRBD1|NA
CASSLGTAVRPGELFF
TGTGCCAGCAGCCTAGGGACAGCAGTACGACCCGGGGAGCTGTTTTTT
>TRBJ2-7|TRBV27|TRBD2|NA
CASMEYGLAGRDGQYF
TGTGCCAGCATGGAATACGGGCTAGCGGGGCGGGACGGGCAGTACTTC
>TRBJ1-2|TRBV10-3|NA|NA
CAISENSNYGYTF
TGTGCCATCAGTGAAAACAGCAACTATGGCTACACCTTC
>TRBJ1-6|TRBV29-1|TRBD1|once
CSPMTGEGSNSPLHF
TGCAGCCCGATGACAGGGGAGGGTTCCAATTCACCCCTCCACTTT
>TRBJ1-1|TRBV6-5|NA|NA
CASSSGGTEAFF
TGTGCCAGCAGTTCCGGGGGCACTGAAGCTTTCTTT
>TRBJ2-3|TRBV9|TRBD2|NA
CASSISSGGTDTQYF
TGTGCCAGCAGCATATCTAGCGGGGGCACAGATACGCAGTATTTT
>TRBJ2-3|TRBV7-8|TRBD2|NA
CASSSRTSSDTQYF
TGTGCCAGCAGCTCACGGACTAGCTCAGATACGCAGTATTTT
>TRBJ2-3|TRBV25-1|TRBD2|NA
CASSLAGSEGTQYF
TGTGCCAGCAGCTTAGCGGGGTCCGAGGGTACGCAGTATTTT
>TRBJ1-5|TRBV19|TRBD1|NA
CASSSHPGTGFNQPQHF
TGTGCCAGTAGTTCTCATCCCGGGACAGGTTTCAATCAGCCCCAGCATTTT
>TRBJ2-7|TRBV5-1|TRBD2|NA
CASSLQRGGAYEQYF
TGCGCCAGCAGCTTACAGCGGGGGGGCGCGTACGAGCAGTACTTC
>TRBJ1-5|TRBV11-2|TRBD1|NA
CASSLGVRGRQPQHF
TGTGCCAGCAGCTTAGGTGTGAGGGGGCGGCAGCCCCAGCATTTT
>TRBJ1-1|TRBV6-5|TRBD1|once
CASSLAPGGEAFF
TGTGCCAGCAGTTTGGCTCCAGGGGGGGAAGCTTTCTTT
>TRBJ2-7|TRBV19|NA|NA
CASSIRGPGADEQYF
TGTGCCAGTAGTATCAGGGGCCCCGGGGCCGACGAGCAGTACTTC
>TRBJ1-5|TRBV19|TRBD1|few
CASRTGQGVDQPQHF
TGTGCCAGTAGGACGGGACAGGGGGTGGATCAGCCCCAGCATTTT
>TRBJ1-5|TRBV30|NA|NA
CAWSVGTGKSNQPQHF
TGTGCCTGGAGTGTGGGAACAGGGAAAAGCAATCAGCCCCAGCATTTT
>TRBJ2-3|TRBV4-3|NA|NA
CASSQEGGGGADTQYF
TGCGCCAGCAGCCAAGAGGGCGGGGGCGGGGCAGATACGCAGTATTTT
>TRBJ1-2|TRBV7-9|TRBD1|NA
CASSPSDRASTF
TGTGCCAGCAGCCCCTCGGACAGGGCGAGCACCTTC
>TRBJ1-2|TRBV28|NA|NA
CASSSGSINYGYTF
TGTGCCAGCAGTTCAGGTTCGATCAACTATGGCTACACCTTC
>TRBJ1-1|TRBV5-1|TRBD1|NA
CASSSGTGGTEAFF
TGCGCCAGCAGTTCAGGGACAGGGGGCACTGAAGCTTTCTTT
>TRBJ1-6|TRBV6-5|TRBD1|NA
CASRRDRDNSPLHF
TGTGCCAGCAGGAGGGACAGGGATAATTCACCCCTCCACTTT
>TRBJ1-1|TRBV24-1|NA|NA
CATSNTWNTEAFF
TGTGCCACCTCCAACACCTGGAACACTGAAGCTTTCTTT
>TRBJ1-1|TRBV19|TRBD1|NA
CASSITRQGPGGTEAFF
TGTGCCAGTAGTATTACGAGACAGGGGCCCGGGGGCACTGAAGCTTTCTTT